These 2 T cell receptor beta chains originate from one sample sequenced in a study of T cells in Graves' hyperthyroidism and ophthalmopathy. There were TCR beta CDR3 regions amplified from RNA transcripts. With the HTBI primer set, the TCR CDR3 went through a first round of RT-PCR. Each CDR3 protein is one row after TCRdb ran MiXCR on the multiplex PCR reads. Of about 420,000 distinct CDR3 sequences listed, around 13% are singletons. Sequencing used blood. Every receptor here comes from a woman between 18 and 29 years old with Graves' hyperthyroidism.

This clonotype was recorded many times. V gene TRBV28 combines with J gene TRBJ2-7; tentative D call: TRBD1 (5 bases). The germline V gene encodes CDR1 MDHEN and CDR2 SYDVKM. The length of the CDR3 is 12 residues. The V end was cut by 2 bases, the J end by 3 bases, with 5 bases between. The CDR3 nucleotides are TGTGCCAGCAGTTTAGGACACTACGAGCAGTACTTC. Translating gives CASSLGHYEQYF. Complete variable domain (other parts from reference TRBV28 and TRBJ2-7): DVKVTQSSRYLVKRTGEKVFLECVQDMDHENMFWYRQDPGLGLRLIYFSYDVKMKEKGDIPEGYSVSREKKERFSLILESASTNQTSMYLCASSLGHYEQYFGPGTRLTVT.

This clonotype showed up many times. The DNA of the CDR3 is TGTGCCAGCACGGTCGGGGTAATGAACACTGAAGCTTTCTTT. It translates to CASTVGVMNTEAFF. The chain uses TRBV6-1 and TRBJ1-1; no definite D call. The V gene lost 7 bases and the J gene lost 0 bases, with 12 bases spanning the gap. Germline V gene sequence: CDR1 MNHNS, CDR2 SASEGT. The length of the CDR3 is 14 residues.